The 5 T cell receptor beta chains below come from one sample, sequenced in a study of blood T cell repertoires in COVID-19. Generated by immunoSEQ multiplex PCR, the TCRdb table keeps only in-frame clones and is missing some. The sample holds approximately 100,000 clones, less than 80% seen once. The sequenced sample consisted of peripheral blood. The receptors were gathered from a man between 70 and 80 years old with active or convalescent COVID-19.

The chain combines TRBV7-2 with TRBJ1-2; no definite D call. Germline V CDR1 and CDR2: SGHTA, FQGNSA. The CDR3 is 13 amino acids. V was cut by 5 bases and J by 8 bases, with 15 bases left in between. The CDR3 spells CASSGRLFLGYTF. In DNA form, the CDR3 reads TGTGCCAGCAGCGGGAGGCTCTTTCTGGGCTACACCTTC.

The V call is TRBV7-9, the J call TRBJ2-1, with D tentatively TRBD2 (6 bases). The V end lost 0 bases, the J end lost 5 bases, and 8 bases lay between the germline ends. CDR1 SEHNR and CDR2 FQNEAQ come from the germline V gene (reference sequence). The CDR3 has 14 amino acids. The CDR3: CASSLAGTHNEQFF. CDR3 nucleotides: TGTGCCAGCAGCTTAGCCGGGACTCACAATGAGCAGTTCTTC.

J is TRBJ2-1 and V is TRBV6-1; 7 bases are a match to TRBD1. The CDR3 consists of 15 residues. CDR1 MNHNS and CDR2 SASEGT come from the germline V gene. The ends lost 3 bases at V and 7 bases at J; junction bases unmatched: 9. The CDR3 sequence: CASSDRQGIRNEQFF. In DNA, the CDR3 is TGTGCCAGCAGTGACCGACAGGGAATAAGGAATGAGCAGTTCTTC.

This clone was seen a handful of times. J is TRBJ2-7 and V is TRBV13, with 10 bases fitting TRBD1. The V and J ends lost 1 base and 8 bases, in that order; junction bases with no gene match: 14. This CDR3 contains 17 residues. From germline, CDR1 is PRHDT and CDR2 FYEKMQ (reference sequence). The CDR3: CASSLAFSGTGELQQYF. Written as DNA, the CDR3 is TGTGCCAGCAGCTTAGCTTTTTCCGGGACAGGGGAATTACAGCAGTACTTC.

This chain connects TRBV4-1 to TRBJ2-1; D not certain. This CDR3 is built from 15 residues. Deletions cut 4 bases from V and 1 base from J, with 11 bases between. Looked up from germline, CDR1 is MGHRA and CDR2 is YSYEKL. The CDR3 coding sequence is TGCGCCAGCAGCCTCTCTATTTCGTCCTACAATGAGCAGTTCTTC. It is translated as CASSLSISSYNEQFF.